This T cell receptor beta chain stems from a study of cytomegalovirus exposure and HLA in healthy donors. Between the trimmed V and J ends, which lost 5 bases and 3 bases, there was a span of 16 bases. This CDR3 contains 15 residues. Germline V gives CDR1 LGHNA, CDR2 YSLEER. The study, taken as a whole, reports: TCR sequences were mostly rare, though some public TCRs occurred in many donors. Likely technical artifact: a cluster of highly shared sequence variants.

This clone was picked up a small number of times. The antigen is not known. The PCR ran on 60 Vbeta and 13 Jbeta primers. The protocol was immunoSEQ multiplex PCR, while the TCRdb copy is restricted to in-frame clones and leaves out a portion. This table has around 140,000 clones, under 75% appearing once. The clonotype was recovered from a woman between 35 and 50 years old in good health and CMV-seronegative. The material sequenced was PBMCs. The genes are TRBV4-3 and TRBJ1-1, with D maybe TRBD1 (6 bases). In nucleotides, the CDR3 is TGCGCCAGCAGCACGGGACACGCTGGGGACACTGAAGCTTTCTTT. It specifies CASSTGHAGDTEAFF.